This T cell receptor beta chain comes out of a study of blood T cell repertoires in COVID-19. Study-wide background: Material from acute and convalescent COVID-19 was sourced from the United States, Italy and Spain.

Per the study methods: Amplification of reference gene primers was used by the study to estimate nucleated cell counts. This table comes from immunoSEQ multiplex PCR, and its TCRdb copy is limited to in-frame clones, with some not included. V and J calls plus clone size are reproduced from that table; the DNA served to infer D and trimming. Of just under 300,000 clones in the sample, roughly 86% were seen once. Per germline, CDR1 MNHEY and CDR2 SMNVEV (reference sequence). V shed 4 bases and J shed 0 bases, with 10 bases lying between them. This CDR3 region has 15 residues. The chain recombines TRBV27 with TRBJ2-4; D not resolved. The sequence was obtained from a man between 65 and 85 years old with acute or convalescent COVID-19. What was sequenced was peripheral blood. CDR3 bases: TGTGCCAGCAGTTCATCGACAAGAGCCAAAAACATTCAGTACTTC. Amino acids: CASSSSTRAKNIQYF.